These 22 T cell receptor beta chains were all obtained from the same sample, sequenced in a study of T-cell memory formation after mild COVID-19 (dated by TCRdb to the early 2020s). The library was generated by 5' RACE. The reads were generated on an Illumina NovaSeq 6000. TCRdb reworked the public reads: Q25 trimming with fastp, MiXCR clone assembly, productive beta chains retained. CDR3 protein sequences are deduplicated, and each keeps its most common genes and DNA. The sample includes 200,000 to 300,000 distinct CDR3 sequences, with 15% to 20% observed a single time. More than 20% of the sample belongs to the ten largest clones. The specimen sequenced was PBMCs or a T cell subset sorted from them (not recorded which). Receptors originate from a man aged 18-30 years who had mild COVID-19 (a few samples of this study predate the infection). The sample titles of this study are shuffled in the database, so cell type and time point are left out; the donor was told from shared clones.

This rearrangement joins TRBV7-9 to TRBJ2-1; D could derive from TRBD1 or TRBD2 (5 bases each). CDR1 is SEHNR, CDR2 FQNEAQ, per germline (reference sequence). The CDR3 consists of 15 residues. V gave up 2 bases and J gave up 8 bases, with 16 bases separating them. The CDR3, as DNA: TGTGCCAGCAGCTTATCCGGGGCCCCCACCCATGAGCAGTTCTTC. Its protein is CASSLSGAPTHEQFF.

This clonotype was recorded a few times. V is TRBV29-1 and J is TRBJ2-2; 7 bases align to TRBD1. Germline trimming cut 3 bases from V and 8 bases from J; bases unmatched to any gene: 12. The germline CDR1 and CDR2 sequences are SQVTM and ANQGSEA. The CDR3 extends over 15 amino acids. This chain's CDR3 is CSVEKDRHKPGELFF. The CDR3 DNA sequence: TGCAGCGTTGAGAAGGACAGGCACAAACCAGGGGAGCTGTTTTTT.

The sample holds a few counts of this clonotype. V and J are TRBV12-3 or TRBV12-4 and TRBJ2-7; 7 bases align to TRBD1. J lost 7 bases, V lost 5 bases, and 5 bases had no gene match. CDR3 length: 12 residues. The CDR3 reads CASSRQGLEQYF. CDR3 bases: TGTGCCAGCAGTCGACAGGGTCTGGAGCAGTACTTC.

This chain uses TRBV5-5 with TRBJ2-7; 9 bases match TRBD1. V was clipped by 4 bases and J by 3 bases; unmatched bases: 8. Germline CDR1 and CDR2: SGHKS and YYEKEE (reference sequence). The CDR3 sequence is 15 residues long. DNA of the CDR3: TGTGCCAGCAGCCCGTGGGGACAGGGCTACTACGAGCAGTACTTC. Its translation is CASSPWGQGYYEQYF.

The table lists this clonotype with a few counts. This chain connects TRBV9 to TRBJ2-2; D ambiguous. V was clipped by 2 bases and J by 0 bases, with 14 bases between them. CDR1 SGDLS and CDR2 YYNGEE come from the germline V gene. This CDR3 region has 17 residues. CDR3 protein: CASSVSRSAANTGELFF. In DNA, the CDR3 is TGTGCCAGCAGCGTTTCCCGTTCAGCTGCGAACACCGGGGAGCTGTTTTTT.

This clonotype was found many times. The CDR3 coding sequence is TGTGCCAGCAGTTTAGCGGTTGAAGCTTTCTTT. Protein product: CASSLAVEAFF. This chain connects TRBV12-3 or TRBV12-4 to TRBJ1-1; unclear D gene. This CDR3 has 11 amino acids. Between the trimmed V and J ends, which lost 0 bases and 7 bases, there was a span of 3 bases.

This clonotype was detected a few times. CDR3 protein: CSASRTDIQYF. CDR3 coding DNA: TGCAGTGCTTCACGGACAGATATTCAGTACTTC. The V gene is TRBV20-1, the J gene TRBJ2-4; TRBD1 is a possible D gene (6 bases). CDR3 length: 11 residues. CDR1 and CDR2 (germline): DFQATT, SNEGSKA (reference sequence). V lost 5 bases and J 10 bases, leaving 12 bases between the germline ends.

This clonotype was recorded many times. CDR3 amino acids: CASSPEVWGSDEQFF. In DNA form, the CDR3 reads TGCGCCAGCAGCCCTGAGGTCTGGGGGAGTGATGAGCAGTTCTTC. The rearrangement links TRBV4-3 to TRBJ2-1; either TRBD1 or TRBD2 may fit D (5 bases each). Germline V CDR1 and CDR2: LGHNA, YSLEER. Between the trimmed V and J ends, which lost 4 bases and 8 bases, there was a span of 18 bases. The CDR3 length is 15 residues.

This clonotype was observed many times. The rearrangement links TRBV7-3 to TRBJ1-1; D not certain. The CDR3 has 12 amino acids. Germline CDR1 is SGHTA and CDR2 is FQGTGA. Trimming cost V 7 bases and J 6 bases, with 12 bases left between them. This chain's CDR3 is CASKGRYSEAFF. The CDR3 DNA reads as TGTGCCAGCAAAGGTCGGTACTCTGAAGCTTTCTTT.

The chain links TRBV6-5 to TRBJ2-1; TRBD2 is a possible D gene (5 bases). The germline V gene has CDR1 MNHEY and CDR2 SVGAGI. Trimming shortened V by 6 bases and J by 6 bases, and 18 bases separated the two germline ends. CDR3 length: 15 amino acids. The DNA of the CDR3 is TGTGCCAGCAGAACCCGGGATAGGATCGGCAATGAGCAGTTCTTC. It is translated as CASRTRDRIGNEQFF.

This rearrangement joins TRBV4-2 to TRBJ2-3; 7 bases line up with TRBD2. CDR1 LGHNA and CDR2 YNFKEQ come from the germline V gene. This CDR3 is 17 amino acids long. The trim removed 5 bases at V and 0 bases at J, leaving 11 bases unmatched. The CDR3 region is CASSSNPGTTSTDTQYF. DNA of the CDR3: TGTGCCAGCAGCAGCAATCCCGGGACTACCAGCACAGATACGCAGTATTTT.

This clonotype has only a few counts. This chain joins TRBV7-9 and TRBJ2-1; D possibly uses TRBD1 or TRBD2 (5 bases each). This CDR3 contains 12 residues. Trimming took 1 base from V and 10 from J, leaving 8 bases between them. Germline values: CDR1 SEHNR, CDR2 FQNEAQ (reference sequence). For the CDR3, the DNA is TGTGCCAGCAGCTTAGTGGGGGAAGAGCAGTTCTTC. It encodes CASSLVGEEQFF.

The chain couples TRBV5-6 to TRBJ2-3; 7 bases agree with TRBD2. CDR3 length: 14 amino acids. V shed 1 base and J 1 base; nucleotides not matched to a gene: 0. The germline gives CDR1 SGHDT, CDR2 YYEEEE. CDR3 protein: CASSLRGGTDTQYF. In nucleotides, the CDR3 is TGTGCCAGCAGCTTGCGGGGGGGCACAGATACGCAGTATTTT. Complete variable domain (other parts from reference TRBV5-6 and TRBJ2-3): DAGVTQSPTHLIKTRGQQVTLRCSPKSGHDTVSWYQQALGQGPQFIFQYYEEEERQRGNFPDRFSGHQFPNYSSELNVNALLLGDSALYLCASSLRGGTDTQYFGPGTRLTVL.

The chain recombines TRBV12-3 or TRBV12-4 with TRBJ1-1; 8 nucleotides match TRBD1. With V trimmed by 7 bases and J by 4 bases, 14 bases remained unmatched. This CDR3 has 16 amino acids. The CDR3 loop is CASTSPGGAYGTEAFF. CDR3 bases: TGTGCCAGCACCTCTCCAGGGGGCGCATATGGCACTGAAGCTTTCTTT.

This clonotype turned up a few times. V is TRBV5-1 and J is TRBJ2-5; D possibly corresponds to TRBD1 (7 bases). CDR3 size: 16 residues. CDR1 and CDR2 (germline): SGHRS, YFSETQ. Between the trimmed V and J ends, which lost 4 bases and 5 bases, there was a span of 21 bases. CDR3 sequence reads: CASSLRQGGVFETQYF. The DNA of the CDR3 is TGCGCCAGCAGCCTACGACAGGGAGGAGTTTTCGAGACCCAGTACTTC.

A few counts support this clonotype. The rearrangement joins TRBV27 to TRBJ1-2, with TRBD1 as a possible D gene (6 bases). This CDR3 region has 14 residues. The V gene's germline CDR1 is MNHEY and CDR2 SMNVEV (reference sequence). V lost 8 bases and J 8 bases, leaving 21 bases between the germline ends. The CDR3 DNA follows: TGTGCCAGCTCAACCTGGGGGGGCAGGGCGGGCTACACCTTC. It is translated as CASSTWGGRAGYTF.

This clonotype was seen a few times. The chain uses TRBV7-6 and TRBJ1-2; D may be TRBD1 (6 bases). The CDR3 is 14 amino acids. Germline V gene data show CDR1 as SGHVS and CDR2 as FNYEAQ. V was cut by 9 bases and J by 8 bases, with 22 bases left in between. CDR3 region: CARDAGRGLIGYTF. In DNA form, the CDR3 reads TGTGCCAGGGACGCGGGCAGGGGTTTAATCGGCTACACCTTC.

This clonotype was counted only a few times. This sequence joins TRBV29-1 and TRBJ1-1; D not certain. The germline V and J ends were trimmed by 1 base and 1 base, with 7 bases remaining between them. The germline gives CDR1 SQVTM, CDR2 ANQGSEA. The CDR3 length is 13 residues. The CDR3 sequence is CSVEVPGNTEAFF. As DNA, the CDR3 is TGCAGCGTTGAAGTACCGGGGAACACTGAAGCTTTCTTT.

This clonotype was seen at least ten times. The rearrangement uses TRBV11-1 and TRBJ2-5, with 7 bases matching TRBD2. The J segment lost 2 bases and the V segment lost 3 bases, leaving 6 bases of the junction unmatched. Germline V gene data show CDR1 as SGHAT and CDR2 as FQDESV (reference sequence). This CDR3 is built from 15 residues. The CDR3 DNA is TGTGCCAGCAGCTTGTGGGGGACTACTCAAGAGACCCAGTACTTC. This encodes CASSLWGTTQETQYF.

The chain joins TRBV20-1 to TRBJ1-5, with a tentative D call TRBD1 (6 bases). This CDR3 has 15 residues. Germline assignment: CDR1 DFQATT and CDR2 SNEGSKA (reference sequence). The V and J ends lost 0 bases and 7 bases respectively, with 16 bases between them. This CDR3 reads CSARDLGGQGQPQHF. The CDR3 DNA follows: TGCAGTGCTAGAGATCTAGGGGGGCAGGGGCAGCCCCAGCATTTT.

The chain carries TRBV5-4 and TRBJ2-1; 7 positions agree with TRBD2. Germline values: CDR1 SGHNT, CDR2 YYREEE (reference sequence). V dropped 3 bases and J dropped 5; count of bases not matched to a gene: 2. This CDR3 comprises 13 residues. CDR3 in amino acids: CASSSSGNNEQFF. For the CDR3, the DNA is TGTGCCAGCAGCTCCAGCGGGAACAATGAGCAGTTCTTC.

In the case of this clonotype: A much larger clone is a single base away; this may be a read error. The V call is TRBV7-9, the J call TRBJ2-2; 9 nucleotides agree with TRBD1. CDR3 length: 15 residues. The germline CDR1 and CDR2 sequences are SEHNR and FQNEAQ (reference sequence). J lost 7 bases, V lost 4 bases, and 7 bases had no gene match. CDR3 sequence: CASSSRTGDIGELFF. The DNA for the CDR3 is TGTGCCAGCAGCTCCAGGACAGGGGACATCGGGGAGCTGTTTTTT.